The entry below gives a single TCR beta chain sequence along with its context. Its target is unknown. The CDR3 runs to 13 residues. Germline values: CDR1 MNHEY, CDR2 SVGEGT. The germline V and J ends were trimmed by 10 bases and 4 bases, with 14 bases remaining between them. TCRdb re-called the 5' RACE reads with MiXCR, one entry per CDR3 protein. The sample includes about 500,000 distinct CDR3 sequences, approximately 11% of them seen just once. The sample originates from a study of CD8 T cells in ankylosing spondylitis. Points from the study as a whole: Researchers report that disease-linked clones proved CD8+ and relatively rare in peripheral blood. Certain motif variants had earlier been reported in reactive arthritis synovial fluid and blood. For ankylosing spondylitis blood, a TCR beta motif of 8 or 9 highly homologous variants appeared characteristic.

The sequence was collected from a male donor with ankylosing spondylitis. The source material was blood, either unsorted or a sorted T cell fraction (not recorded which). The chain uses TRBV6-2 or TRBV6-3 and TRBJ2-1; D gene uncertain. CDR3 sequence: CATSDGAYNEQFF. The CDR3 nucleotides are TGTGCCACTTCGGACGGAGCTTACAATGAGCAGTTCTTC.